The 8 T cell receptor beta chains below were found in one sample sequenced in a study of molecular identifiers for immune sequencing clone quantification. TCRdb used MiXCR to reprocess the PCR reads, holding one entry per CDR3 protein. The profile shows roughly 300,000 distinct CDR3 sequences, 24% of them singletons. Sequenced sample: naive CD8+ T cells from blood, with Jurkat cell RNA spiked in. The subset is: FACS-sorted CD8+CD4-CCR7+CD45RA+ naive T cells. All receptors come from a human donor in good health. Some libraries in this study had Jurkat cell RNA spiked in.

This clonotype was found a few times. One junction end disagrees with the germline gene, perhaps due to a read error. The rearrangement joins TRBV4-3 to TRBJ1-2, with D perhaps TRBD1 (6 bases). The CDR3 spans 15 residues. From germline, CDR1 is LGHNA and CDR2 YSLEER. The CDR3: CASSPFVGQNSGYTF. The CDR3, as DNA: TGCGCCAGCAGCCCATTCGTCGGACAGAACTCTGGCTACACCTTC.

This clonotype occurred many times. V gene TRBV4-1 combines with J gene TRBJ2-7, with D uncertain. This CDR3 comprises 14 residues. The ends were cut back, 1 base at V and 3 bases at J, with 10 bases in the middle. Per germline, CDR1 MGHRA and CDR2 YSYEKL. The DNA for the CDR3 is TGCGCCAGCAGCCAAGGGGTAGCTAGCTACGAGCAGTACTTC. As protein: CASSQGVASYEQYF.

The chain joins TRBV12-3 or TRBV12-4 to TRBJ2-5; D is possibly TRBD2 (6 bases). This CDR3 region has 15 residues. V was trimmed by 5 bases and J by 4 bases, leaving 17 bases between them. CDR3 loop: CASSKGGGVAETQYF. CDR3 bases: TGTGCCAGCAGTAAGGGAGGAGGGGTGGCAGAGACCCAGTACTTC.

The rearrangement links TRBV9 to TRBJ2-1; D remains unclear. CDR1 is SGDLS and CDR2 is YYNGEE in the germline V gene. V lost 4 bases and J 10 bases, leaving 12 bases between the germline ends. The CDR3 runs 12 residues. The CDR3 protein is CASSLKAQEQFF. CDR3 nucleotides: TGTGCCAGCAGCCTTAAAGCGCAGGAGCAGTTCTTC.

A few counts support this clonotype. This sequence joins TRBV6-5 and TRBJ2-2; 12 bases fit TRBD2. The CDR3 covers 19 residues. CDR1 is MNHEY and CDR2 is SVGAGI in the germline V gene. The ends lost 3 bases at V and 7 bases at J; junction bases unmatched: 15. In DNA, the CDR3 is TGTGCCAGCAGTTATCTTGGGGCGCTAGCGGGAGGGCCGGGCGGGGAGCTGTTTTTT. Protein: CASSYLGALAGGPGGELFF.

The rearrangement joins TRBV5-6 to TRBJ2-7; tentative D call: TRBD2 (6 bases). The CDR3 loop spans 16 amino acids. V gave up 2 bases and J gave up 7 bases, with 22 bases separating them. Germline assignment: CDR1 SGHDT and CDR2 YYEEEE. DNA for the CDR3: TGTGCCAGCAGCTTTATGATTAGCGGATCGTATGGGGAGCAGTACTTC. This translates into CASSFMISGSYGEQYF. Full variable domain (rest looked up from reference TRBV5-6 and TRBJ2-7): DAGVTQSPTHLIKTRGQQVTLRCSPKSGHDTVSWYQQALGQGPQFIFQYYEEEERQRGNFPDRFSGHQFPNYSSELNVNALLLGDSALYLCASSFMISGSYGEQYFGPGTRLTVT.

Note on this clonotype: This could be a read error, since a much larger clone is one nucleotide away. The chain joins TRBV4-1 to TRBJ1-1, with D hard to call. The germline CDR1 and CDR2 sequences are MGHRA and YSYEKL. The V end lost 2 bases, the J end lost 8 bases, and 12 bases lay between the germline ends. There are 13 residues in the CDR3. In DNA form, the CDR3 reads TGCGCCAGCAGCCAACTCTCTTCGAAGGAAGCTTTCTTT. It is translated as CASSQLSSKEAFF.

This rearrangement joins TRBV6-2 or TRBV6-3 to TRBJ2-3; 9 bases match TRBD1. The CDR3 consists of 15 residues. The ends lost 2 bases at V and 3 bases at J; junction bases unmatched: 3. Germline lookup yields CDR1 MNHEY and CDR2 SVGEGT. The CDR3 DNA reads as TGTGCCAGCAGTTACAGGGACAGGGCGACAGATACGCAGTATTTT. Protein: CASSYRDRATDTQYF.